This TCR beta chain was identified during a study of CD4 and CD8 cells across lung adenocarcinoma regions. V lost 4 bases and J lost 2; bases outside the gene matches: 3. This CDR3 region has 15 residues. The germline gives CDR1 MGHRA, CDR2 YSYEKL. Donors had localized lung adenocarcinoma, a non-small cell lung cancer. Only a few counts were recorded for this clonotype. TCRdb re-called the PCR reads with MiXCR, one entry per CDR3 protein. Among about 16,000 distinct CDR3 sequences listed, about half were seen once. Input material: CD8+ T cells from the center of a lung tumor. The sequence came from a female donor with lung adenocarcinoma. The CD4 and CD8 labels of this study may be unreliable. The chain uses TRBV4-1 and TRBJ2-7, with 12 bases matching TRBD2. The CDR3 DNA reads TGCGCCAGCAGCCTACTAGCGGGGGGTACCTACGAGCAGTACTTC. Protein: CASSLLAGGTYEQYF.